The 13 T cell receptor beta chains reported below all come from one sample, sequenced in a study of T-cell reconstitution after alpha-beta-depleted transplantation in children. The authors prepared the TCRbeta library with unique molecular identifiers. TCRdb passed the PCR reads through MiXCR, listing each CDR3 protein once. The sample holds around 400,000 distinct CDR3 sequences; around 20% are singletons and the top ten take around 3.9%. This specimen was PBMCs from the stem cell graft donor, taken from the stem cell graft. These receptors originate from a human donor who donated a stem cell graft to a child with acute myeloid leukemia.

This clonotype was recorded many times. J is TRBJ2-5 and V is TRBV7-2; D remains ambiguous. With 1 base removed from V and 1 base from J, the gap between germline ends came to 7 bases. The CDR3 has 14 amino acids. Germline V gives CDR1 SGHTA, CDR2 FQGNSA. For the CDR3, the DNA is TGTGCCAGCAGCTTAGAACAGTTCCAAGAGACCCAGTACTTC. This gives the protein CASSLEQFQETQYF.

The V gene is TRBV4-1, the J gene TRBJ2-1; TRBD2 aligns across 7 bases. Per the germline V gene, CDR1 is MGHRA and CDR2 is YSYEKL. This CDR3 has 16 amino acids. V lost 1 base, J lost 7 bases, and 10 bases stayed unmatched. CDR3 in amino acids: CASSQGIAGNQNEQFF. The CDR3 nucleotides read TGCGCCAGCAGCCAAGGAATAGCGGGTAACCAAAATGAGCAGTTCTTC.

V and J are TRBV5-5 and TRBJ2-7, with D unresolved. The CDR3 extends over 15 amino acids. Trimming shortened V by 0 bases and J by 1 base, and 11 bases separated the two germline ends. Germline V gives CDR1 SGHKS, CDR2 YYEKEE (reference sequence). CDR3 sequence reads: CASSLDLGRSYEQYF. The CDR3, as DNA: TGTGCCAGCAGCTTGGACCTGGGTCGATCCTACGAGCAGTACTTC.

The chain recombines TRBV20-1 with TRBJ1-2; weak D call: TRBD1 (5 bases). Germline lookup yields CDR1 DFQATT and CDR2 SNEGSKA (reference sequence). This CDR3 spans 14 amino acids. Between the trimmed V and J ends, which lost 0 bases and 6 bases, there was a span of 14 bases. The CDR3 sequence: CSAREGVGVHGYTF. The CDR3 region has the DNA TGCAGTGCTAGAGAGGGGGTAGGGGTCCATGGCTACACCTTC.

CDR3 region: CASIQAGWYQETQYF. The CDR3 nucleotides are TGTGCCAGCATTCAGGCGGGTTGGTACCAAGAGACCCAGTACTTC. The chain combines TRBV25-1 with TRBJ2-5, with D maybe TRBD2 (5 bases). This CDR3 region has 15 residues. Trimming cost V 7 bases and J 0 bases, with 15 bases left between them. The germline V gene has CDR1 MGHDK and CDR2 SYGVNS.

The V and J genes are TRBV7-8 and TRBJ2-2, with D unresolved. The CDR3 length is 15 residues. Trimming took off 5 bases at V and 0 bases at J, with 10 bases between the two ends. Germline V CDR1 and CDR2: SGHVS, FQNEAQ. Here the CDR3 DNA reads TGTGCCAGCAGCGTCAACCCTTCGAACACCGGGGAGCTGTTTTTT. Translation gives CASSVNPSNTGELFF. Variable domain in full (rest from reference TRBV7-8 and TRBJ2-2): GAGVSQSPRYKVAKRGQDVALRCDPISGHVSLFWYQQALGQGPEFLTYFQNEAQLDKSGLPSDRFFAERPEGSVSTLKIQRTQQEDSAVYLCASSVNPSNTGELFFGEGSRLTVL.

The chain joins TRBV29-1 to TRBJ2-7, with 10 positions matching TRBD1. From germline, CDR1 is SQVTM and CDR2 ANQGSEA. The CDR3 totals 18 residues. The V segment lost 0 bases and the J segment 2 bases; nucleotides outside the gene matches: 13. The CDR3 here is CSVEDQAGQGPVTYEQYF. CDR3 coding DNA: TGCAGCGTTGAAGATCAAGCGGGACAGGGGCCGGTGACCTACGAGCAGTACTTC.

This clonotype has just a few counts. The chain employs TRBV28 and TRBJ2-7; 7 bases agree with TRBD1. The CDR3 sequence is 15 residues long. V was pared by 3 bases and J by 1 base, with 6 bases of the junction left unmatched. In germline, CDR1 is MDHEN, CDR2 SYDVKM. The CDR3 coding sequence is TGTGCCAGCAGTTTTCGTGCCAGGGGGTCCTACGAGCAGTACTTC. This translates into CASSFRARGSYEQYF.

The genes are TRBV3-1 and TRBJ2-1; D gene uncertain. Germline V gene sequence: CDR1 LGHDT, CDR2 YNNKEL (reference sequence). Trimming stripped 0 bases from V and 8 bases from J, with 20 bases between. This CDR3 region has 17 residues. The CDR3 DNA sequence: TGTGCCAGCAGCCAAGATAGGAGTACAAACAATAGGGATGAGCAGTTCTTC. This sequence encodes CASSQDRSTNNRDEQFF.

This clonotype occurred a few times. The chain has TRBV24-1 and TRBJ2-7; D perhaps matches TRBD1 (5 bases). V lost 9 bases and J 3 bases, leaving 17 bases between the germline ends. Germline V lookup: CDR1 KGHDR, CDR2 SFDVKD. This CDR3 has 14 amino acids. CDR3 loop: CATQGDSNIYEQYF. CDR3 nucleotides: TGTGCCACCCAAGGGGATTCTAATATCTACGAGCAGTACTTC.

The V and J genes are TRBV18 and TRBJ2-1; 7 positions agree with TRBD1. Trimming cost V 3 bases and J 10 bases; bases outside gene matches: 3. The CDR3 length is 12 residues. Germline assignment: CDR1 KGHSH and CDR2 LQKENI. The CDR3 spells CASSPKTGEQFF. CDR3 DNA sequence: TGTGCCAGCTCACCTAAGACAGGGGAGCAGTTCTTC.

This clonotype was observed a handful of times. The rearrangement joins TRBV11-1 to TRBJ2-1; 13 positions agree with TRBD2. The junction had 8 bases not matched to a gene; V was cut back by 0 bases and J by 6 bases. Germline assignment: CDR1 SGHAT and CDR2 FQDESV (reference sequence). This CDR3 has 18 amino acids. The CDR3: CASSLAPGLAGDVNEQFF. The CDR3 coding sequence is TGTGCCAGCAGCTTAGCCCCCGGACTAGCGGGAGATGTCAATGAGCAGTTCTTC. The full variable domain, rest sourced from reference TRBV11-1 and TRBJ2-1, is EAEVAQSPRYKITEKSQAVAFWCDPISGHATLYWYRQILGQGPELLVQFQDESVVDDSQLPKDRFSAERLKGVDSTLKIQPAELGDSAMYLCASSLAPGLAGDVNEQFFGPGTRLTVL.

V usage is TRBV10-3 and J usage is TRBJ2-1; 11 bases line up with TRBD2. In germline, CDR1 is ENHRY, CDR2 SYGVKD. The V segment lost 6 bases and the J segment 4 bases; nucleotides outside the gene matches: 5. CDR3 size: 15 residues. The CDR3 here is CAISPGTSGYNEQFF. In DNA form, the CDR3 reads TGTGCCATCAGCCCCGGGACTAGCGGATACAATGAGCAGTTCTTC.